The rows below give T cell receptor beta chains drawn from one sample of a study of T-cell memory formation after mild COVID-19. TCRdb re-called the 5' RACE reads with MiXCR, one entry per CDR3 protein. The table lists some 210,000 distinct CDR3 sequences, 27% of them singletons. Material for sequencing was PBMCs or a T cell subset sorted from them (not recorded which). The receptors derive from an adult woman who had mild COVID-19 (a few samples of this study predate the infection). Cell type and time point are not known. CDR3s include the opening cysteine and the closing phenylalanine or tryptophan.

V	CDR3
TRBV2	CASREGNYGYTF
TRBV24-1	CATTAGGLVKDEQFF
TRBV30	CAWSLSYEQYF
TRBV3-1	CASSRRSGGAEAFF
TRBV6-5	CASSYGHLETQYF
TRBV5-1	CASSLAGSGASTDTQYF
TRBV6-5	CASSYSGTGELFF
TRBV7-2	CASSLLREYYGYTF
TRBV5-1	CASSSPGQGVYEQYF
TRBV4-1	CASSQVGTGSTEAFF
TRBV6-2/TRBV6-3	CASSYSGVEAFF
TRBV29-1	CSVGIEAFF